This T cell receptor (beta chain) was identified during a study of T cell changes during pregnancy in multiple sclerosis. Measured with immunoSEQ multiplex PCR; TCRdb has only the in-frame clones, and not every one. Of 83,000 or so clones listed, 94% are singletons. Germline CDR1 and CDR2: SGDLS and YYNGEE. The CDR3 is 14 residues long. Trimming pared 0 bases from V and 7 bases from J, leaving 12 bases between. The sample holds one count of this clone. V gene TRBV9 combines with J gene TRBJ2-3; D perhaps matches TRBD2 (5 bases). Sequenced here: peripheral blood, sampled after pregnancy. The receptor comes from a female donor in good health, enrolled as a control in a pregnancy study. The CDR3 loop reads CASSVESSSYTQYF. The CDR3 DNA follows: TGTGCCAGCAGCGTAGAGTCTAGCAGTTATACGCAGTATTTT.